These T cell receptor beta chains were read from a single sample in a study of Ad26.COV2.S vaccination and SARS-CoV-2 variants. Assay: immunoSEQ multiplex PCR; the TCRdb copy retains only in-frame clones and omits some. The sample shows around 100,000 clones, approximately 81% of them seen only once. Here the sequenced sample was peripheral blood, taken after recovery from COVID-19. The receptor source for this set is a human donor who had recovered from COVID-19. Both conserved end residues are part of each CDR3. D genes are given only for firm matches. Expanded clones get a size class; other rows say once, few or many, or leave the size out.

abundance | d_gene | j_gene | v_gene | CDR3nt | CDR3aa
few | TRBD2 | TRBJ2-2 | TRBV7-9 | TGTGCCAGCAGCTTCAGCGGGACCAACACCGGGGAGCTGTTTTTT | CASSFSGTNTGELFF
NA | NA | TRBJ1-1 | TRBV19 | TGTGCCAGTAGTATTCGTATGCTCACTGAAGCTTTCTTT | CASSIRMLTEAFF
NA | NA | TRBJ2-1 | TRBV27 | TGTGCCAGCAGTTCATCCACGAGCTCCTACAATGAGCAGTTCTTC | CASSSSTSSYNEQFF
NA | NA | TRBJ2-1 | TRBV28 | TGTGCCAGCAAGGGGGTTGGGGTTGAGCAGTTCTTC | CASKGVGVEQFF
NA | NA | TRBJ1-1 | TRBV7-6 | TGTGCCAGCAGCGACCCAGGGTTGGGCACTGAAGCTTTCTTT | CASSDPGLGTEAFF
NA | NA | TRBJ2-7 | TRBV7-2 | TGTGCCAGCAGCTTAGCCGGGACTTCCTCCTACGAGCAGTACTTC | CASSLAGTSSYEQYF
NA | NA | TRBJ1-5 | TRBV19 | TGTGCCAGTAGTATGTCACAGATTAGCAATCAGCCCCAGCATTTT | CASSMSQISNQPQHF
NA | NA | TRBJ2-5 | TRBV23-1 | TGCGCCAGCAGTCAATCCATGGGGGCAGACCAAGAGACCCAGTACTTC | CASSQSMGADQETQYF
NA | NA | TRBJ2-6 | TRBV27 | TGTGCCAGCAGTTCGAAGGGGGGAAGCTCTGGGGCCAACGTCCTGACTTTC | CASSSKGGSSGANVLTF
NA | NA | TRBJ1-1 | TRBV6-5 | TGTGCCACGGGGAAGGATTACACTGAAGCTTTCTTT | CATGKDYTEAFF
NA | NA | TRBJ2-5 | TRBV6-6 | TGTGCCAGCAGTTATAAGGAGACCCAGTACTTC | CASSYKETQYF
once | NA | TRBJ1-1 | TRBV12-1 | TGTGCCAGCAGCTTTCGCAGGATACCTAACACTGAAGCTTTCTTT | CASSFRRIPNTEAFF
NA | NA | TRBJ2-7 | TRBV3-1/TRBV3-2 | TGTGCCAGCAGCCAAGATGGCGTGGAGGCCTACGAGCAGTACTTC | CASSQDGVEAYEQYF
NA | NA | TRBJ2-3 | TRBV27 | TGTGCCAGCAGTTTGGGGCGGAGCACAGATACGCAGTATTTT | CASSLGRSTDTQYF
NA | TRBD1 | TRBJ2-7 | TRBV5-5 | TGTGCCAGCAGCTTGCGGACAGGGGGTTTCGAGCAGTACTTC | CASSLRTGGFEQYF
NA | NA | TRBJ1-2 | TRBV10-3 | TGTGCCATCCTGGACAGATTCGAGTCTGGCTACACCTTC | CAILDRFESGYTF
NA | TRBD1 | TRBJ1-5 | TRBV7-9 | TGTGCCAGCAGCCCCGGACAGGGGGAAAGCAATCAGCCCCAGCATTTT | CASSPGQGESNQPQHF
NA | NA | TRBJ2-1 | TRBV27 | TGTGCCAGCAGTTTCCAACTAACAGGGTCCAATGAGCAGTTCTTC | CASSFQLTGSNEQFF
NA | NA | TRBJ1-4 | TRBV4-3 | TGCGCCAGCAGCCAAGAACAGGGAGTTAATGAAAAACTGTTTTTT | CASSQEQGVNEKLFF
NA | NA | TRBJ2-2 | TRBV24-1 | TGTGCCACCAGTGAACAAGGGGTCCGGGCGAACACCGGGGAGCTGTTTTTT | CATSEQGVRANTGELFF
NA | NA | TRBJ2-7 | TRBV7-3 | TGTGCCAGCAGCCCTACGCTGGGGTACGAGCAGTACTTC | CASSPTLGYEQYF
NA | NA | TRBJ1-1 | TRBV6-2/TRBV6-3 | TGTGCCAGCAGTTCTTTAACAGGGAGGACTGAAGCTTTCTTT | CASSSLTGRTEAFF
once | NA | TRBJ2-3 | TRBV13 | TGTGCCAGCAGCTTAGTGGTCGCAGGAGCAGATACGCAGTATTTT | CASSLVVAGADTQYF
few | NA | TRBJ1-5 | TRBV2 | TGTGCCAGCAGTGAAAAGGCGAGTATTCATCAGCCCCAGCATTTT | CASSEKASIHQPQHF
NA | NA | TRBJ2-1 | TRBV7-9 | TGTGCCAGCAGCTTACGTTTTGGGTCCTACAATGAGCAGTTCTTC | CASSLRFGSYNEQFF
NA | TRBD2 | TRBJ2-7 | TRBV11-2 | TGTGCCAGCAGCTTCGCCCCTAGCGGGAGTAAGTACGAGCAGTACTTC | CASSFAPSGSKYEQYF
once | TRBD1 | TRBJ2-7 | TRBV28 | TGTGCCAGCAATCCACCGGGACAGACCTACGAGCAGTACTTC | CASNPPGQTYEQYF
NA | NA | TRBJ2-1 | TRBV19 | TGTGCCAGTAGAGCGGGGCAGGGGGGTTACAATGAGCAGTTCTTC | CASRAGQGGYNEQFF
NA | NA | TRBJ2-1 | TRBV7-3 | TGTGCCAGCAGCTTAGTGGCCGGGATTGAGCAGTTCTTC | CASSLVAGIEQFF
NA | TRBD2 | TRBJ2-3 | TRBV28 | TGTGCCAGCAGTTCTTCTAGCGGGAGGTTGAGAGATACGCAGTATTTT | CASSSSSGRLRDTQYF
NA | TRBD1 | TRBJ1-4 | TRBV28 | TGTGCCAGCAGTGCCACCGGGACAGGCAGAAATGAAAAACTGTTTTTT | CASSATGTGRNEKLFF
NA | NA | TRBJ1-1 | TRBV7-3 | TGTGCCAGCAGCGTACAGAGGAACACTGAAGCTTTCTTT | CASSVQRNTEAFF
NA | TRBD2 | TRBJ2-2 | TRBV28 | TGTGCCAGCAGAGGCGGGAGAACGGGCACCGGGGAGCTGTTTTTT | CASRGGRTGTGELFF
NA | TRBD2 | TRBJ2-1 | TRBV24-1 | TGTGCCACCAGTGACCCGGGACTAGCGCGAGAGCAGTTCTTC | CATSDPGLAREQFF
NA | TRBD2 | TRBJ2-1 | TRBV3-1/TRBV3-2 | TGTGCCAGCAGCCGCCAGGCGACTAGCGCGTCTAACAATGAGCAGTTCTTC | CASSRQATSASNNEQFF
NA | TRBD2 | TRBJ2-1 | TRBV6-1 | TGTGCCAGCAGTGACAGCGGGAGGGCCTACAATGAGCAGTTCTTC | CASSDSGRAYNEQFF
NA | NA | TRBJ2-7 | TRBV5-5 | TGTGCCAGCAGCTCAAACCGGGACCCCTACGAGCAGTACTTC | CASSSNRDPYEQYF
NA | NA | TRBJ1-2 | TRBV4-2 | TGTGCCAGCAGCCAGCCCAGAGGCGTCGATGGCTACACCTTC | CASSQPRGVDGYTF
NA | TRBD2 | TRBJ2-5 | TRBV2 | TGTGCCAGCAGTGAAGTACTAGCGGAGACCCAGTACTTC | CASSEVLAETQYF
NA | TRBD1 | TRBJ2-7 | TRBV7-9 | TGTGCCAGCAGCTACAGGGGGTACCCTTACGAGCAGTACTTC | CASSYRGYPYEQYF
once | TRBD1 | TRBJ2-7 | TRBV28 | TGTGCCAGCAGTTATGGGACAGGGGGCTTGGGGCAGTACTTC | CASSYGTGGLGQYF
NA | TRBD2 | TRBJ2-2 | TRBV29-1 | TGCAGCGTTGAAGGTCTAGCGGGAGTGTCTAATACCGGGGAGCTGTTTTTT | CSVEGLAGVSNTGELFF
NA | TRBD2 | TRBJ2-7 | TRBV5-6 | TGTGCCAGCAGGATGGGGGGAGGGCCGCCCGGGGAGCAGTACTTC | CASRMGGGPPGEQYF
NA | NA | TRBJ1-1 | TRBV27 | TGTGCCAGCAGTCCCCGCCAGGGTAACAGAGGGACTGAAGCTTTCTTT | CASSPRQGNRGTEAFF
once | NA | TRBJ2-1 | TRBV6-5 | TGTGCCAGCAGTTTCAGCGTCTCCTACAATGAGCAGTTCTTC | CASSFSVSYNEQFF
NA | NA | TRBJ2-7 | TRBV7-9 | TGTGCCAGCAGCTTTCGCTCCTACGAGCAGTACTTC | CASSFRSYEQYF
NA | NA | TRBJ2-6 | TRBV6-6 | TGTGCCAGCAGTTCCGGACAGATAGGGGCCAACGTCCTGACTTTC | CASSSGQIGANVLTF
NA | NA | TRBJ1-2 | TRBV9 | TGTGCCAGCAGCGTGGCCGGCTCTACTAACTATGGCTACACCTTC | CASSVAGSTNYGYTF
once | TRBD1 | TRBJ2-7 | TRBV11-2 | TGTGCCAGCAGCCCGAGGGACAGGGGAGGGTCCTACGAGCAGTACTTC | CASSPRDRGGSYEQYF